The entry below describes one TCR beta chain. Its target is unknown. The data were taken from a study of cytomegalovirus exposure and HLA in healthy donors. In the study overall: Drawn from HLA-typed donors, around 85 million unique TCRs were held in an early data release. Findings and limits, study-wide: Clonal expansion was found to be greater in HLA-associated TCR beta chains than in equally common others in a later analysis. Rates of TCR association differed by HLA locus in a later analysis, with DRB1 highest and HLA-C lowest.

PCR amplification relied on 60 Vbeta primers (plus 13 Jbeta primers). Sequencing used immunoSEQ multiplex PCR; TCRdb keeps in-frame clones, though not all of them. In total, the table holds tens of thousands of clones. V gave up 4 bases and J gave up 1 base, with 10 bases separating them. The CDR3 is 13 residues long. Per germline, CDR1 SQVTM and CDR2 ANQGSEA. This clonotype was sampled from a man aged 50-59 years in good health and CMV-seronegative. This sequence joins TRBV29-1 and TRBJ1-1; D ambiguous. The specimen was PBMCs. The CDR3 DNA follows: TGCAGCGTTGTCTCGAGCCAGAACACTGAAGCTTTCTTT. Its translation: CSVVSSQNTEAFF.